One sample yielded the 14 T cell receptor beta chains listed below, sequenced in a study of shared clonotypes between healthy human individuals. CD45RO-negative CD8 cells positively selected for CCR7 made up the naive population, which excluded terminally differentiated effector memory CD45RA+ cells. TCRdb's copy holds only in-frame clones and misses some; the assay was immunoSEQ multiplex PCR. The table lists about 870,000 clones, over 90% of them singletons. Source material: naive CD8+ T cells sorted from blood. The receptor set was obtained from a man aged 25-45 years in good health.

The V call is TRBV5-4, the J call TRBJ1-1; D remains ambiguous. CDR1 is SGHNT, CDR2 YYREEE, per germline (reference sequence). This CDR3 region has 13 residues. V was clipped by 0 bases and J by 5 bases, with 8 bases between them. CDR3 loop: CASSLDLKTEAFF. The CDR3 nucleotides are TGTGCCAGCAGCTTGGATCTCAAAACTGAAGCTTTCTTT.

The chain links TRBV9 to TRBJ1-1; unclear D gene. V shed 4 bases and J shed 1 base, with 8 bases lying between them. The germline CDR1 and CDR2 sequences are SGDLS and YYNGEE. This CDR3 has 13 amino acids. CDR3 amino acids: CASSFTENTEAFF. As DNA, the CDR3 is TGTGCCAGCAGCTTCACAGAGAACACTGAAGCTTTCTTT.

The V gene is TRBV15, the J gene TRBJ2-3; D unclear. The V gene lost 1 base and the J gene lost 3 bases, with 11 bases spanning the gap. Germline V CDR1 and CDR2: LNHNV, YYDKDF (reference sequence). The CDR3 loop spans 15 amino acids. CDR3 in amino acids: CATSRGGGDTDTQYF. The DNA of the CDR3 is TGTGCCACCAGCAGAGGCGGCGGAGATACAGATACGCAGTATTTT.

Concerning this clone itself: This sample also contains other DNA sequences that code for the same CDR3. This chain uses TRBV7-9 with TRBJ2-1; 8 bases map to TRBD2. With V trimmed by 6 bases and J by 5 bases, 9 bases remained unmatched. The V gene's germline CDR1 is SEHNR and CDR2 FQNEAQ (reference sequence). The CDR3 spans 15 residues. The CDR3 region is CASSLAGPPDNEQFF. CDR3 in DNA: TGTGCCAGCAGTCTAGCGGGTCCTCCCGACAATGAGCAGTTCTTC. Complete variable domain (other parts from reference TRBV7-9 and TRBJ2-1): DTGVSQNPRHKITKRGQNVTFRCDPISEHNRLYWYRQTLGQGPEFLTYFQNEAQLEKSRLLSDRFSAERPKGSFSTLEIQRTEQGDSAMYLCASSLAGPPDNEQFFGPGTRLTVL.

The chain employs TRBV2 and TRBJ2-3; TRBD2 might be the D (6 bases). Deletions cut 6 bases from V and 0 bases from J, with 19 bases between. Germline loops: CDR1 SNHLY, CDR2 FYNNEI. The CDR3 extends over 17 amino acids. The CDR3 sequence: CASSDLGRDSSTDTQYF. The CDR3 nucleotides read TGTGCCAGCAGCGACCTTGGCCGGGACTCGAGCACAGATACGCAGTATTTT.

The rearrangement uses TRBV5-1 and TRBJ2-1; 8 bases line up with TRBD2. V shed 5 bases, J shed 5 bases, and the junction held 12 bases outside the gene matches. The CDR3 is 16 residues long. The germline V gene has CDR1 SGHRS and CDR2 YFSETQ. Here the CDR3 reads CASRGGRRFLDNEQFF. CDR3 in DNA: TGCGCCAGCAGGGGCGGGAGGAGGTTTTTGGACAATGAGCAGTTCTTC.

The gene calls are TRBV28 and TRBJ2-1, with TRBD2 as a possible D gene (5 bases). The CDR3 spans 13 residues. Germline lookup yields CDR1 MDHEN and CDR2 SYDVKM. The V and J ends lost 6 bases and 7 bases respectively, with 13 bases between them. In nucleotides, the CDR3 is TGTGCCAGCAGACTTGTCGGGGATAATGAGCAGTTCTTC. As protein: CASRLVGDNEQFF.

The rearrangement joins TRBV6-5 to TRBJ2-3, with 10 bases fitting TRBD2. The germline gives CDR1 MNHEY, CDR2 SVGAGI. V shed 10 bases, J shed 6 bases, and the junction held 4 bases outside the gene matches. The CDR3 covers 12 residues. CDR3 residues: CATQAGGDTQYF. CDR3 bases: TGTGCCACCCAAGCGGGAGGGGATACGCAGTATTTT.

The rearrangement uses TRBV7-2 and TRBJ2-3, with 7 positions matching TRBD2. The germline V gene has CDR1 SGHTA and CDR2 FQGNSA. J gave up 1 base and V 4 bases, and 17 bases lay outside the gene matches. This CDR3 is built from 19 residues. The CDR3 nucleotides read TGTGCCAGCAGCTCGAAGCGGGGCCCCCGGATGGACGGCACAGATACGCAGTATTTT. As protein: CASSSKRGPRMDGTDTQYF.

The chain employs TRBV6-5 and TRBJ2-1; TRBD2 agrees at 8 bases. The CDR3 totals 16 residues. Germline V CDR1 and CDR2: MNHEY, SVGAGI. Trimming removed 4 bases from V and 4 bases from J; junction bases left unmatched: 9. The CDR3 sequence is CASSSGRGTGYNEQFF. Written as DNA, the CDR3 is TGTGCCAGCAGTTCCGGGAGGGGGACCGGTTACAATGAGCAGTTCTTC.

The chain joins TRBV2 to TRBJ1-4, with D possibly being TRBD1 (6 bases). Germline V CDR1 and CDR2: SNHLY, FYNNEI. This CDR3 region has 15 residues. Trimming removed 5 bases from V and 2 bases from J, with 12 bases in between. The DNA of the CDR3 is TGTGCCAGCAGTCTTTCAGGGGTTACTAATGAAAAACTGTTTTTT. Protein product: CASSLSGVTNEKLFF.

CDR3 bases: TGTGCCAGCAGCGGCCCTCTGGGAGAGACCCAGTACTTC. Protein sequence: CASSGPLGETQYF. V and J are TRBV9 and TRBJ2-5; no clear D gene. Germline V CDR1 and CDR2: SGDLS, YYNGEE. V was pared by 3 bases and J by 4 bases, with 10 bases between. The CDR3 totals 13 residues.

The CDR3 reads CAWSVLGTRGEKLFF. The CDR3 DNA sequence: TGTGCCTGGAGTGTACTCGGGACAAGGGGTGAAAAACTGTTTTTT. The chain couples TRBV30 to TRBJ1-4; D is perhaps TRBD1 (6 bases). From germline, CDR1 is GTSNPN and CDR2 SVGIG (reference sequence). Trimming pared 0 bases from V and 7 bases from J, leaving 15 bases between. The CDR3 is made up of 15 amino acids.

The CDR3 loop is CASSSGQGGYDYGYTF. Here the CDR3 DNA reads TGTGCCAGCAGCTCGGGACAGGGAGGCTACGACTATGGCTACACCTTC. V is TRBV7-9 and J is TRBJ1-2; TRBD1 agrees at 9 bases. The length of the CDR3 is 16 residues. The V gene's germline CDR1 is SEHNR and CDR2 FQNEAQ (reference sequence). V dropped 4 bases and J dropped 3; count of bases not matched to a gene: 9.